The clone carrying this TCR beta chain was counted at least ten times. Germline V lookup: CDR1 SGHTA, CDR2 FQGNSA. The CDR3 totals 15 residues. V gave up 1 base and J gave up 5 bases; unmatched junction bases: 4. This specimen comes from a study of T cells in Graves' hyperthyroidism and ophthalmopathy. What was amplified from RNA transcripts were TCR beta CDR3 regions. HTBI primers were used for first-round RT-PCR of the TCR CDR3. TCRdb re-called the multiplex PCR reads through MiXCR, storing one row per CDR3 protein. The table includes fewer than 450,000 distinct CDR3 sequences, around 15% detected once.

Input material: blood. The receptor's source is a woman in her sixties with Graves' ophthalmopathy. The chain links TRBV7-2 to TRBJ2-2; 7 bases align to TRBD1. CDR3 coding DNA: TGTGCCAGCAGCTTAGATGCAGGGGGTACCGGGGAGCTGTTTTTT. The encoded protein is CASSLDAGGTGELFF.